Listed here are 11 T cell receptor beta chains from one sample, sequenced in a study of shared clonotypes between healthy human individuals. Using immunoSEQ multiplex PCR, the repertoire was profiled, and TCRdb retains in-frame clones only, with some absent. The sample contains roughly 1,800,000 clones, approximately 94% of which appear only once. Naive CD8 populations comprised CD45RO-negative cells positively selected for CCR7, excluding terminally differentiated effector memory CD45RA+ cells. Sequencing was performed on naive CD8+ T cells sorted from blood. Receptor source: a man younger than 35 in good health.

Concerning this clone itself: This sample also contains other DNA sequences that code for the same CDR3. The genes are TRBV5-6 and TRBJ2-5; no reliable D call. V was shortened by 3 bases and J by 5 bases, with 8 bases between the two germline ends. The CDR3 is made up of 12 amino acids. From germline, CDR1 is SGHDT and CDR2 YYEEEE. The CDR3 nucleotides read TGTGCCAGCAGCTCGGGCCCCGAGACCCAGTACTTC. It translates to CASSSGPETQYF.

The CDR3, as DNA: TGTGCCAGCAGCTTCGGGGGGGCCTCCTACGAGCAGTACTTC. Translated, it gives CASSFGGASYEQYF. The J gene is TRBJ2-7, the V gene TRBV5-4; 8 bases are a match to TRBD2. The V gene's germline CDR1 is SGHNT and CDR2 YYREEE (reference sequence). This CDR3 has 14 residues. The ends lost 2 bases at V and 0 bases at J; junction bases unmatched: 1. Full variable domain (outside the CDR3, taken from reference TRBV5-4 and TRBJ2-7): ETGVTQSPTHLIKTRGQQVTLRCSSQSGHNTVSWYQQALGQGPQFIFQYYREEENGRGNFPPRFSGLQFPNYSSELNVNALELDDSALYLCASSFGGASYEQYFGPGTRLTVT.

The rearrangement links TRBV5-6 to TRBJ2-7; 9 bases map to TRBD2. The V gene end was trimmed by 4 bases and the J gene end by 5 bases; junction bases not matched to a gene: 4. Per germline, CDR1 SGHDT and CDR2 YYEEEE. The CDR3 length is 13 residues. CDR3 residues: CASSGTSPDEQYF. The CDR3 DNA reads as TGTGCCAGCAGCGGGACTAGCCCCGACGAGCAGTACTTC.

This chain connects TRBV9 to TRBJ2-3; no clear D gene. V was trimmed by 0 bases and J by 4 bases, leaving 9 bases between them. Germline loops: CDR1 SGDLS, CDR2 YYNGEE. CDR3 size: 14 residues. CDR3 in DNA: TGTGCCAGCAGCGTAGCTGGCAATGCAGATACGCAGTATTTT. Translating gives CASSVAGNADTQYF.

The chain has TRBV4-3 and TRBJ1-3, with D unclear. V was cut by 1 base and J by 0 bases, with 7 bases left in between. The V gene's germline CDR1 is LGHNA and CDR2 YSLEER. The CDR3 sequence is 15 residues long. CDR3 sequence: CASSQVDLSGNTIYF. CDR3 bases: TGCGCCAGCAGCCAAGTTGATCTCTCTGGAAACACCATATATTTT.

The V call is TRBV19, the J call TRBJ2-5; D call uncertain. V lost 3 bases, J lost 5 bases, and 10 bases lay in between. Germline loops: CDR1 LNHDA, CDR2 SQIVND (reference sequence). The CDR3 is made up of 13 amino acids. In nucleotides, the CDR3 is TGTGCCAGTAGTATGGTTAATGGGGAGACCCAGTACTTC. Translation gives CASSMVNGETQYF.

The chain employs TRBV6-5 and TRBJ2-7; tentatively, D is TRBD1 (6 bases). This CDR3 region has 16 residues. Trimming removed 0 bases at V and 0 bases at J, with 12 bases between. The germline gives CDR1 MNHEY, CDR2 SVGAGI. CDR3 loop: CASSYSWGPGSYEQYF. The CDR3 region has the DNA TGTGCCAGCAGTTACTCTTGGGGGCCAGGCTCCTACGAGCAGTACTTC.

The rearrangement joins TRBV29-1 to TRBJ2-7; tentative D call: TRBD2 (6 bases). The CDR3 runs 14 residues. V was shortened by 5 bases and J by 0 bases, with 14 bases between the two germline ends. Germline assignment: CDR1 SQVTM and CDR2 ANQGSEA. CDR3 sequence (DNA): TGCAGCGTTTATCTCCGGGACTCCTCCTACGAGCAGTACTTC. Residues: CSVYLRDSSYEQYF.

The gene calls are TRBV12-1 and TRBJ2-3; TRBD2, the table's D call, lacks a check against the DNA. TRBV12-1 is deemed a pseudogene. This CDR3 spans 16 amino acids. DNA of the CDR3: TGTGCCAGCAGCTTGGGGGGCGGGAGAAGCACAGATACGCAGTATTTT. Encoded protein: CASSLGGGRSTDTQYF.

The CDR3 coding sequence is TGCGCCAGCAGCCAAGAAGGGTTAGACTACAGCACTGAAGCTTTCTTT. It codes for CASSQEGLDYSTEAFF. This chain joins TRBV4-1 and TRBJ1-1, with unresolved D. The germline gives CDR1 MGHRA, CDR2 YSYEKL. The CDR3 runs 16 residues. The ends were cut back, 0 bases at V and 4 bases at J, with 15 bases in the middle.

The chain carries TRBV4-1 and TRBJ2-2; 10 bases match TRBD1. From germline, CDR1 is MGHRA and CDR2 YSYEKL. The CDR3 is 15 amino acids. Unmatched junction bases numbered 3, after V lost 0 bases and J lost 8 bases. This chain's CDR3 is CASSQDDRGLGELFF. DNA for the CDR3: TGCGCCAGCAGCCAAGACGACAGGGGGCTAGGGGAGCTGTTTTTT.